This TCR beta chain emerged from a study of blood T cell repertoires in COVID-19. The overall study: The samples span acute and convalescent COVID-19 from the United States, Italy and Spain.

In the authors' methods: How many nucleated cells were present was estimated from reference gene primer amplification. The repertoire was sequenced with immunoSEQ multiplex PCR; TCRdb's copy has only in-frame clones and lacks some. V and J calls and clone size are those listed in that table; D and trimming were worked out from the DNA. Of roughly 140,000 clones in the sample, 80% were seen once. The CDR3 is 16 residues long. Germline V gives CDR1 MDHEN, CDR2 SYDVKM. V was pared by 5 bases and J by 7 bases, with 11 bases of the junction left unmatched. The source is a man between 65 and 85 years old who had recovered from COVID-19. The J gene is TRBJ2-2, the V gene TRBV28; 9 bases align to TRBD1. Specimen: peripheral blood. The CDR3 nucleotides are TGTGCCAGCAGTCCCGGTTCAGGACAGGGGCTCGGGGAGCTGTTTTTT. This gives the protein CASSPGSGQGLGELFF.